This paragraph reports one TCR beta chain. What it binds is not known. The sample is drawn from a study of shared clonotypes between healthy human individuals. The study, taken as a whole, reports: Relative to their counterparts shared across all four donors, non-shared clonotypes exhibited diminished generation probabilities.

Assay: immunoSEQ multiplex PCR; the TCRdb copy retains only in-frame clones and omits some. The sample yields 850,000 to 1,100,000 clones, around 77% seen once. The CDR3 has 15 amino acids. Germline-derived CDR1 and CDR2 are LGHNA and YNFKEQ. The junction had 5 bases not matched to a gene; V was cut back by 4 bases and J by 6 bases. The V and J genes are TRBV4-2 and TRBJ2-1, with TRBD2 matching 11 bases. The TCR was taken from a man aged 18 to 29 in good health. Some clones in this sample may be carry-over from other donors' samples. The sample consisted of memory CD4+ T cells from PBMCs. Documented subset: CD45RA-negative fraction. CDR3 DNA sequence: TGTGCCAGCAGCCTAAGACTAGCGGGAATCAATGAGCAGTTCTTC. This encodes CASSLRLAGINEQFF.